This T cell receptor beta chain was sequenced during a study of cytotoxic CD8 clonotypes in ibrutinib-treated CLL. Whole-study results and caveats: Among the clonotypes, public ones were uncommon and contracted or held stable on treatment.

This clone came up once. What it recognizes is unknown. Clones were read by immunoSEQ multiplex PCR, and TCRdb kept only the in-frame ones, dropping some. The repertoire holds about 140,000 clones, with over 75% as singletons. Germline V gene lookup returns CDR1 MNHEY and CDR2 SVGAGI. V lost 6 bases and J 7 bases, leaving 19 bases between the germline ends. The CDR3 runs to 14 residues. The rearrangement links TRBV6-5 to TRBJ2-7, with D possibly matching TRBD1 (7 bases). The source is a human donor with chronic lymphocytic leukemia. Sequencing was performed on PBMCs, taken after 36 months of ibrutinib treatment. CDR3 loop: CASRETGRLGEQYF. Here the CDR3 DNA reads TGTGCCAGCAGGGAGACAGGGAGGCTGGGGGAGCAGTACTTC.